The 11 T cell receptor beta chains below all came from one sample that was sequenced in a study of shared clonotypes between healthy human individuals. Here immunoSEQ multiplex PCR was the method, and the copy in TCRdb shows in-frame clones only, minus some. The table shows millions of clones, with approximately 93% occurring only once. The material sequenced was naive CD4+ T cells from PBMCs. As to subset: CD45RA+ positively selected. All receptors derive from a man aged 18-30 years in good health. Some clones in this sample may be carry-over from other donors' samples.

V and J are TRBV28 and TRBJ2-5; D gene uncertain. V lost 2 bases to trimming and J lost 3 bases, with 10 bases between them. The CDR3 is 14 residues long. CDR1 is MDHEN and CDR2 is SYDVKM in the germline V gene. The CDR3 coding sequence is TGTGCCAGCAGTTTAGTCGGCGGAGAAGAGACCCAGTACTTC. This encodes CASSLVGGEETQYF.

The chain combines TRBV18 with TRBJ1-2; 7 nucleotides align to TRBD1. V shed 4 bases and J 5 bases; nucleotides not matched to a gene: 7. The germline V gene encodes CDR1 KGHSH and CDR2 LQKENI. The CDR3 spans 14 residues. As DNA, the CDR3 is TGTGCCAGCTCACGCGACAGGGAGCTATATGGCTACACCTTC. Amino acids: CASSRDRELYGYTF.

The rearrangement links TRBV19 to TRBJ2-7; D is ambiguous. The CDR3 contains 13 residues. Germline V lookup: CDR1 LNHDA, CDR2 SQIVND (reference sequence). V lost 4 bases and J lost 4, with 11 bases in between. The CDR3 DNA is TGTGCCAGTAGTAGCCAGGCCCGATACGAGCAGTACTTC. Protein sequence: CASSSQARYEQYF.

Comment on this clone: The sample has other DNA sequences that encode this CDR3 too. This chain joins TRBV5-1 and TRBJ2-5, with TRBD2 as a possible D gene (5 bases). With 0 bases removed from V and 2 bases from J, the gap between germline ends came to 8 bases. Germline loops: CDR1 SGHRS, CDR2 YFSETQ. This CDR3 comprises 14 residues. The CDR3, as DNA: TGCGCCAGCAGCTTGGAGGGCGGGCAAGAGACCCAGTACTTC. It is translated as CASSLEGGQETQYF.

This chain connects TRBV6-1 to TRBJ2-7; TRBD2 is a possible D gene (5 bases). V lost 6 bases, J lost 2 bases, and 11 bases lay in between. The CDR3 is 13 residues long. Germline V gene sequence: CDR1 MNHNS, CDR2 SASEGT. CDR3: CASSRGLAYEQYF. The CDR3 region has the DNA TGTGCCAGCAGCCGGGGATTAGCCTACGAGCAGTACTTC.

The chain has TRBV4-2 and TRBJ2-7; tentatively, D is TRBD2 (6 bases). Deletions cut 5 bases from V and 2 bases from J, with 10 bases between. Germline loops: CDR1 LGHNA, CDR2 YNFKEQ. The CDR3 extends over 13 amino acids. This CDR3 reads CASSWGLTYEQYF. The CDR3 nucleotides are TGTGCCAGCAGCTGGGGACTTACCTACGAGCAGTACTTC.

The V gene is TRBV12-2, the J gene TRBJ1-2; the table's D call, TRBD1, was not checked against the DNA. TRBV12-2 constitutes a pseudogene. This CDR3 comprises 17 residues. CDR3 region: CASRPPRTGGEMYGYTF. The CDR3, as DNA: TGTGCAAGTCGCCCACCTCGGACAGGGGGCGAGATGTATGGCTACACCTTC.

The CDR3 DNA reads TGTGCCAGCAGCTCCTATAAATGGGCGTTCCGCTCTGGGGCCAACGTCCTGACTTTC. Protein: CASSSYKWAFRSGANVLTF. The chain is built from TRBV7-8 and TRBJ2-6, with no clear D. With 4 bases removed from V and 0 bases from J, the gap between germline ends came to 19 bases. The CDR3 is made up of 19 amino acids. CDR1 and CDR2 (germline): SGHVS, FQNEAQ.

The V call is TRBV18, the J call TRBJ2-3; 7 bases match TRBD2. The CDR3 has 15 residues. In germline, CDR1 is KGHSH, CDR2 LQKENI. J gave up 7 bases and V 3 bases, and 10 bases lay outside the gene matches. The CDR3 region has the DNA TGTGCCAGCTCACCGACTGCGGGAGTGGTAAATACGCAGTATTTT. Translation: CASSPTAGVVNTQYF.

The V and J genes are TRBV5-4 and TRBJ2-3; D is unclear. Trimming took 2 bases from V and 0 from J, leaving 7 bases between them. The CDR3 sequence is 14 residues long. CDR1 and CDR2 from the germline V gene are SGHNT and YYREEE (reference sequence). CDR3 DNA sequence: TGTGCCAGCAGCTTAGGGCTAAGCACAGATACGCAGTATTTT. Its translation is CASSLGLSTDTQYF.

V and J are TRBV11-2 and TRBJ2-7, with D perhaps matching TRBD2 (6 bases). Trimming removed 7 bases from V and 5 bases from J, with 18 bases in between. This CDR3 is built from 14 residues. In germline, CDR1 is SGHAT, CDR2 FQNNGV. The CDR3, as DNA: TGTGCCAGCACACCCAATGTGGGGGGAAACGAGCAGTACTTC. This encodes CASTPNVGGNEQYF.